This T cell receptor (beta chain) was sequenced in a study of OX40 agonist ivuxolimab in advanced cancers. This table comes from immunoSEQ multiplex PCR, and its TCRdb copy is limited to in-frame clones, with some not included. In the table there are 60,000 to 85,000 clones, over 80% of which are singletons. Study-level points and caveats: Specificity for antigen went undetermined in the expanded peripheral T cells. Expanded clones were, on average, more numerous in CD8+ T cells than in CD4+.

About this clone itself: What it recognizes is unknown.

CDR3 length equals 14 residues. The ends lost 4 bases at V and 7 bases at J; junction bases unmatched: 6. Per the germline V gene, CDR1 is MGHRA and CDR2 is YSYEKL. The sequence came from an adult with an advanced solid tumor such as melanoma, head and neck, liver or kidney cancer. The specimen comprised CD4+ or CD8+ T cells sorted from blood, sampled in a trial of the OX40 agonist ivuxolimab. V usage is TRBV4-1 and J usage is TRBJ2-1; TRBD2 agrees at 8 bases. CDR3 protein: CASSPGLATNEQFF. CDR3 nucleotides: TGCGCCAGCAGCCCTGGACTAGCTACTAATGAGCAGTTCTTC.